A single sample gave rise to the 9 T cell receptor beta chains below, sequenced in a study of human T cells and chemical hapten exposure. One entry per CDR3 protein results from TCRdb running MiXCR on the RACE reads. The sample has 25,000 to 35,000 distinct CDR3 sequences, about 7.2% seen once. Time point indicated: healthy volunteer bleed at 2 weeks. Extraction of total RNA was performed on unfractionated whole blood. Source material: whole blood. The receptors were gathered from a human donor in good health. Some clones in this sample may be carry-over from other donors' samples.

Here the CDR3 DNA reads TGTGCCAGCACCTTTTGGGGGCGACGGAGTAATTCACCCCTCCACTTT. This encodes CASTFWGRRSNSPLHF. This chain uses TRBV12-3 or TRBV12-4 with TRBJ1-6; D is perhaps TRBD1 (6 bases). V lost 7 bases and J lost 6, with 19 bases in between. This CDR3 has 16 amino acids.

This clonotype was observed a few times. J is TRBJ1-3 and V is TRBV28; the match to TRBD1 covers 8 bases. Trimming at V came to 6 bases and at J to 1 base, leaving 11 bases not matched to a gene. The CDR3 is 17 amino acids. Germline CDR1 is MDHEN and CDR2 is SYDVKM. The CDR3 bases are TGTGCCAGCAGACTACGATCTCAGGGGGCTTCTGGAAACACCATATATTTT. As protein: CASRLRSQGASGNTIYF. The full variable domain, rest sourced from reference TRBV28 and TRBJ1-3, is DVKVTQSSRYLVKRTGEKVFLECVQDMDHENMFWYRQDPGLGLRLIYFSYDVKMKEKGDIPEGYSVSREKKERFSLILESASTNQTSMYLCASRLRSQGASGNTIYFGEGSWLTVV.

This clonotype came up many times. V usage is TRBV20-1 and J usage is TRBJ2-3; TRBD1 matches at 8 bases. CDR1 and CDR2 (germline): DFQATT, SNEGSKA (reference sequence). The CDR3 runs 13 residues. The CDR3, as DNA: TGCAGCTCTCAGGGGGCGAGGGCGGATACGCAGTATTTT. Amino acids: CSSQGARADTQYF.

This clonotype showed up just a few times. The rearrangement joins TRBV7-2 to TRBJ1-4; D gene unclear. CDR3 size: 12 residues. V lost 5 bases to trimming and J lost 6 bases, with 7 bases between them. Germline CDR1 SGHTA, CDR2 FQGNSA. DNA for the CDR3: TGTGCCAGCAGCCGCTGGGATGAAAAACTGTTTTTT. It codes for CASSRWDEKLFF.

This clonotype was seen ten or more times. The J gene is TRBJ1-4, the V gene TRBV20-1, with D uncertain. Germline CDR1 is DFQATT and CDR2 is SNEGSKA (reference sequence). The ends were cut back, 5 bases at V and 11 bases at J, with 21 bases in the middle. CDR3 length equals 14 residues. This CDR3 is CSALPPGNLGKLFF. CDR3 sequence (DNA): TGCAGTGCTTTGCCCCCGGGAAACCTCGGGAAACTGTTTTTT.

This clonotype occurred a few times. The J gene is TRBJ1-6, the V gene TRBV30; 7 nucleotides agree with TRBD1. Germline V gene sequence: CDR1 GTSNPN, CDR2 SVGIG (reference sequence). V was pared by 0 bases and J by 8 bases, with 1 base of the junction left unmatched. The CDR3 totals 13 residues. The CDR3 loop reads CAWSVTGDSPLHF. In DNA, the CDR3 is TGTGCCTGGAGTGTAACAGGGGATTCACCCCTCCACTTT.

This clonotype was recorded a few times. V usage is TRBV6-2 or TRBV6-3 and J usage is TRBJ2-1; D unclear. Germline V gene sequence: CDR1 MNHEY, CDR2 SVGEGT. CDR3 length: 13 amino acids. V dropped 7 bases and J dropped 4 bases, with 11 bases sitting between them. CDR3 in amino acids: CASTTPRYNEQFF. The CDR3 coding sequence is TGTGCCAGCACCACGCCCCGATACAATGAGCAGTTCTTC.

Many counts were recorded for this clonotype. The chain links TRBV7-2 to TRBJ2-3; TRBD2 might be the D (6 bases). The germline V and J ends were trimmed by 5 bases and 2 bases, with 23 bases remaining between them. This CDR3 has 18 residues. CDR1 SGHTA and CDR2 FQGNSA come from the germline V gene. The CDR3 nucleotides read TGTGCCAGCAGCCTTCACCCTTGGGGGACTTCGTCCACAGATACGCAGTATTTT. Translating gives CASSLHPWGTSSTDTQYF.

This clonotype was found many times. The chain carries TRBV20-1 and TRBJ1-1; D remains ambiguous. CDR3 length: 11 residues. Trimming cost V 5 bases and J 7 bases, with 11 bases left between them. Germline-derived CDR1 and CDR2 are DFQATT and SNEGSKA (reference sequence). The CDR3 coding sequence is TGCAGTGCTGGGGATGCGGGTGAAGCTTTCTTT. This translates into CSAGDAGEAFF.